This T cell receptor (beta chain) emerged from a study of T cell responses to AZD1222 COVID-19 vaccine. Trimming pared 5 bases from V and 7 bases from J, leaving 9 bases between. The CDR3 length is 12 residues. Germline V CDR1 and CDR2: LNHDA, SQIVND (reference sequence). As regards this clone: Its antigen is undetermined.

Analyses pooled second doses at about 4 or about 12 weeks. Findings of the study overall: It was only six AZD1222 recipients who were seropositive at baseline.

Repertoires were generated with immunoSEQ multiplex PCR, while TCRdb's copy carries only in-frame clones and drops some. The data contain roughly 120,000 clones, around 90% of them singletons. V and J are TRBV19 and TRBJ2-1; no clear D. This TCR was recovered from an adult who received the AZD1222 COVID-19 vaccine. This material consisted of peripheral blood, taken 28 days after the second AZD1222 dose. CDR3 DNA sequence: TGTGCCAGTAGTTCCCGTTGGAATGAGCAGTTCTTC. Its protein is CASSSRWNEQFF. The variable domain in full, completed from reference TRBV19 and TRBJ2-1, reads DGGITQSPKYLFRKEGQNVTLSCEQNLNHDAMYWYRQDPGQGLRLIYYSQIVNDFQKGDIAEGYSVSREKKESFPLTVTSAQKNPTAFYLCASSSRWNEQFFGPGTRLTVL.